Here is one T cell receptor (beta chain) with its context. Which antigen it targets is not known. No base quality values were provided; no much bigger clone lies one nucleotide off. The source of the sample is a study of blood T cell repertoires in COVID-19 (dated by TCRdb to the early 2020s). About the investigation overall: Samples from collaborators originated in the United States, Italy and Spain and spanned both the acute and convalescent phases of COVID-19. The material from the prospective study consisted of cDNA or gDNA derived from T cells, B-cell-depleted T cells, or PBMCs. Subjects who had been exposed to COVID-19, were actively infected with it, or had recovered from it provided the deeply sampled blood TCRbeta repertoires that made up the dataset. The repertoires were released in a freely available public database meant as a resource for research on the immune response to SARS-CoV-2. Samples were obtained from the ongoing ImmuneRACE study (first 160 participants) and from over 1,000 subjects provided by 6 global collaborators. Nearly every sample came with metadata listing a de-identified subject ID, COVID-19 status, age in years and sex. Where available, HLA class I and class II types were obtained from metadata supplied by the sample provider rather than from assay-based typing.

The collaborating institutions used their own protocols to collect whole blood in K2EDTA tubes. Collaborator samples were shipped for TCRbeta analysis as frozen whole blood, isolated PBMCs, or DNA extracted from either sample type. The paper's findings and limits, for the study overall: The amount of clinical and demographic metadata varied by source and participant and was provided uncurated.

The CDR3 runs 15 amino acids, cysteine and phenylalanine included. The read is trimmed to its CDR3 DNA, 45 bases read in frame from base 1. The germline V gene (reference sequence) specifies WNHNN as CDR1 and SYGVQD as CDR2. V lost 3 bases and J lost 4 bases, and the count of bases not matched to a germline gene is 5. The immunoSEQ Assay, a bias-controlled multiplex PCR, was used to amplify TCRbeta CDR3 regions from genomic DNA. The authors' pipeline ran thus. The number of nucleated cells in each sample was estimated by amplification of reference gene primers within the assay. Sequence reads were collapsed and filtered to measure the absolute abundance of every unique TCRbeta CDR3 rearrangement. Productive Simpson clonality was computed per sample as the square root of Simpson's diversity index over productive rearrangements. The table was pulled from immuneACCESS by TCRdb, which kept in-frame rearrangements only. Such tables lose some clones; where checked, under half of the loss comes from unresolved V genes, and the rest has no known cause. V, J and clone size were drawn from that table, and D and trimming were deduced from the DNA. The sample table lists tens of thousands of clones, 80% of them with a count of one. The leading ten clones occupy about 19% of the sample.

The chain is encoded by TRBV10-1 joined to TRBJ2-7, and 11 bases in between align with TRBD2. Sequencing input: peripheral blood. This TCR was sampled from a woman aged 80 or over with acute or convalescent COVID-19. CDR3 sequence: CASSDRLAGSYEQYF. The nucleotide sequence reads TGCGCCAGCAGTGACCGACTAGCGGGGTCTTACGAGCAGTACTTC.